The entry below describes one TCR beta chain. This clonotype has a handful of counts. No antigen is known for it. No much larger clone is present one base from it, and per-base qualities are unavailable. The germline V gene encodes CDR1 SGHVS and CDR2 FQNEAQ. The CDR3 numbers 15 residues from cysteine through phenylalanine. The only DNA kept is the CDR3, 45 bases in frame from the first base. V is cut back by 0 bases and J by 6 bases, with 4 bases in the junction unmatched. This sample stems from a study of T cells in Graves' hyperthyroidism and ophthalmopathy (dated by TCRdb to about 2019). Broadly, across the study: TCR V-J signatures able to tell the groups apart were searched for in a discovery cohort of approximately 95 patients, of whom over 40 had Graves' ophthalmopathy and roughly 57 had stable Graves' hyperthyroidism. Prospective prediction of ophthalmopathy was tested in an independent validation cohort of 18 to 20 hyperthyroidism patients and around 16 patients who later progressed to ophthalmopathy. The paper describes TCR Vbeta CDR3 sequencing of 130 to 150 peripheral blood samples, made up of approximately 40 ophthalmopathy patients, approximately 73 hyperthyroidism patients and 17 progressor patients. After sampling, hyperthyroidism patients received methimazole starting at 30 mg daily, and ophthalmopathy patients received high-dose intravenous methylprednisolone. For training and testing, the 100 or so patients in the discovery cohort were randomly divided in a 7:3 ratio. In addition, the study compared T-cell repertoires in thyroid tissue and in blood from over 5 Graves' hyperthyroidism patients.

Patients with uncontrolled infections, other autoimmune diseases, pregnancy or lactation were excluded. Diagnoses relied on clinical symptoms, serum thyroxine and TRAb, thyroid ultrasound and orbital computed tomography. Total RNA was extracted using Trizol reagent, and RNA quality was assessed on an Agilent 2100 Bioanalyzer. Amplification of TCR beta CDR3 regions was carried out from RNA transcripts. For the first round of RT-PCR on the TCR CDR3, the HTBI primer set was used together with the Qiagen OneStep RT-PCR kit. The libraries were constructed in a second round of multiplex PCR and then size-selected and purified. The libraries were sequenced on an Illumina HiSeq2000 using paired-end 100 bp reads. In the authors' own workflow: SOAPnuke was used to process the raw data, throwing out any read that contained adapters or uncalled bases, had a mean Phred below 15, or lacked an exact constant-primer or identifier match. COPE v1.2.5 was used to merge the high-quality paired reads, and each unique nucleotide sequence was defined as a clonotype. MiTCR v1.1 was used to align clonotypes to the IMGT TRBV, TRBD and TRBJ reference segments. The analysis included only V-J combinations with a frequency above 0.0001, which together covered around 99% of the repertoires. A TCS score was defined as the ratio of F50 (clonal expansion) to E x V (chaos), with BLOSUM62-based TCRdist applied between CDR3 peptides within each V-J. Welch's t-statistics and random forest reduced roughly 500 V-J features to fewer than 15, which were used in a naive Bayes classifier (R e1071). The Morisita-Horn index was used to measure how similar the thyroid and blood repertoires were. In TCRdb, the public reads were trimmed at Q25 with fastp and aligned with MiXCR, with productive beta chains retained. Identical CDR3 proteins give one entry, which carries the most common genes and DNA. For this entry, the V and J calls and clone size follow TCRdb and not the study's own pipeline. For this sample the table gives 660,000 or so distinct CDR3 sequences, of which 45% were detected only once. The ten top clones hold roughly 7.2% of the sample.

What the research found in general, with its limitations: In validation, progression to ophthalmopathy was predicted by the model with about 70% sensitivity and under 85% specificity, a median of about 6.8 months before onset. Blood samples also contained most of the expanded thyroid clonotypes (frequency above 0.001), which suggests that blood repertoires may reflect thyroid immune responses. A 13 V-J signature model separated ophthalmopathy from stable hyperthyroidism, with around 91% sensitivity and roughly 82% specificity in cross-validation and 80%/75% in testing. No statistical method was used to fix the sample size in advance, and group allocation was not hidden from the investigators.

Source material: peripheral blood or thyroid tissue (not recorded which). The receptor was isolated from an adult man with Graves' disease, either hyperthyroidism or ophthalmopathy (not recorded which). The sequence is built from TRBV7-8 and TRBJ1-5; the junction holds 8 bases that match TRBD1. The nucleotides read TGTGCCAGCAGCTTAGCGGCAGGGGGCTTTCAGCCCCAGCATTTT. Translated, it gives CASSLAAGGFQPQHF.